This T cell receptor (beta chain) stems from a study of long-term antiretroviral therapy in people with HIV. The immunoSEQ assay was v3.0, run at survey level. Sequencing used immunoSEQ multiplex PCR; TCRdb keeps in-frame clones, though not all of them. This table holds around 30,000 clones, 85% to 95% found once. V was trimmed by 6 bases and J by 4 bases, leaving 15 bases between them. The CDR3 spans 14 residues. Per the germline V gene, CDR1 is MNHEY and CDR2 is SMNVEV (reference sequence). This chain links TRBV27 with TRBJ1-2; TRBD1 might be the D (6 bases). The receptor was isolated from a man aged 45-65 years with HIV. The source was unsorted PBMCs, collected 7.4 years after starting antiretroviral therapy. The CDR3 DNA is TGTGCCAGCAGCATGCTCGGGGGCTCCTATGGCTACACCTTC. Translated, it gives CASSMLGGSYGYTF.